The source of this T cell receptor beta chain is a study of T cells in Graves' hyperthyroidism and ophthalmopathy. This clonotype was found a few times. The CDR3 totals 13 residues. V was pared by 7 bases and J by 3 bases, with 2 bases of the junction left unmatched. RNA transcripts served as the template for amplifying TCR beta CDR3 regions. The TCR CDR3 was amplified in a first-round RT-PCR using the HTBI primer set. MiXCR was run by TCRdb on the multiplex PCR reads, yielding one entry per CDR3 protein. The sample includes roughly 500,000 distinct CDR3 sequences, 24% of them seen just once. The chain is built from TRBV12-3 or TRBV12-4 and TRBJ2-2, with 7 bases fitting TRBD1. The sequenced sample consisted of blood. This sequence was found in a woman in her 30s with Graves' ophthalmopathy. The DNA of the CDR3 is TGTGCCAGCAAGGGGGCTGACACCGGGGAGCTGTTTTTT. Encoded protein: CASKGADTGELFF.